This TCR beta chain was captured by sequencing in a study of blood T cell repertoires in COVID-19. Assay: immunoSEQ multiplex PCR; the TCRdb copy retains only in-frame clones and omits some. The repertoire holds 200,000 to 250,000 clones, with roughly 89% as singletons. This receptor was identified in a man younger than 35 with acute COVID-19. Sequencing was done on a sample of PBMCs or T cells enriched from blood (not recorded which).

In DNA form, the CDR3 reads TGTGCCATCAGTCCAGGGACTAGCCCAACCGGGGAGCTGTTTTTT. Encoded protein: CAISPGTSPTGELFF. The chain recombines TRBV10-3 with TRBJ2-2; 9 positions agree with TRBD2. V lost 5 bases to trimming and J lost 5 bases; unmatched junction nucleotides: 6. This CDR3 region has 15 residues. Germline V CDR1 and CDR2: ENHRY, SYGVKD.